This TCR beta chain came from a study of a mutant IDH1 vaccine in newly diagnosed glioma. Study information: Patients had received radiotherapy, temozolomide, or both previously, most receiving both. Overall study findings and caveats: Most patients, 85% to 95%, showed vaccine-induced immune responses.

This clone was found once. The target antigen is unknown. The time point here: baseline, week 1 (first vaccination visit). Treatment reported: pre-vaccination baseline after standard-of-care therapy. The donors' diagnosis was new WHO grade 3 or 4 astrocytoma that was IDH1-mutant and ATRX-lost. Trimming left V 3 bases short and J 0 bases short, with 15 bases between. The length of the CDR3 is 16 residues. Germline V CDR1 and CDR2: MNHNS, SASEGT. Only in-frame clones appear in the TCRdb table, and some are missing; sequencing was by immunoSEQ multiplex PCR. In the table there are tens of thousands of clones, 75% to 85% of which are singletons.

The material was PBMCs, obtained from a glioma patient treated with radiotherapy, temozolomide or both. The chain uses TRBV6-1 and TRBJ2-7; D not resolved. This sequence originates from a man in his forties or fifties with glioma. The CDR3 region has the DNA TGTGCCAGCAGTGATCACGGATTTGGCAACTCCTACGAGCAGTACTTC. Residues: CASSDHGFGNSYEQYF.